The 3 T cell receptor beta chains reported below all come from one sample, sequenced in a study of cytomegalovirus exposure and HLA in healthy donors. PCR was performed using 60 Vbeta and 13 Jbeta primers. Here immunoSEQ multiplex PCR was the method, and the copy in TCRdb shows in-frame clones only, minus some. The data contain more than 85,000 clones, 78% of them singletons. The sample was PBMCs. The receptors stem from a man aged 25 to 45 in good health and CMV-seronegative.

The CDR3 loop reads CASSPPPTRQDMNTEAFF. The CDR3 nucleotides read TGCGCCAGCAGCCCACCCCCTACCCGACAGGACATGAACACTGAAGCTTTCTTT. The gene calls are TRBV5-1 and TRBJ1-1; perhaps TRBD1 as D (6 bases). Trimming left V 4 bases short and J 0 bases short, with 22 bases between. Germline CDR1 is SGHRS and CDR2 is YFSETQ. The CDR3 is 18 residues long. Full variable domain (outside the CDR3, taken from reference TRBV5-1 and TRBJ1-1): KAGVTQTPRYLIKTRGQQVTLSCSPISGHRSVSWYQQTPGQGLQFLFEYFSETQRNKGNFPGRFSGRQFSNSRSEMNVSTLELGDSALYLCASSPPPTRQDMNTEAFFGQGTRLTVV.

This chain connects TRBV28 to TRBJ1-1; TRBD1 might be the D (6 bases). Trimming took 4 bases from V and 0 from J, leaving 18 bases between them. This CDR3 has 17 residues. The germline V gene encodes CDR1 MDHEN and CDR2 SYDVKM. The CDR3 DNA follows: TGTGCCAGCAGTTCCCCACGGACAGATAATATGAACACTGAAGCTTTCTTT. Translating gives CASSSPRTDNMNTEAFF.

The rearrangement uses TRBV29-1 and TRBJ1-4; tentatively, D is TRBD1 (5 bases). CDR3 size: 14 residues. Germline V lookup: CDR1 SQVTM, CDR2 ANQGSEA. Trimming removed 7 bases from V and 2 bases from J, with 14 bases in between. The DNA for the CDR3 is TGCAGCGCTGGGGGGGGTCGGACTAATGAAAAACTGTTTTTT. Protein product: CSAGGGRTNEKLFF. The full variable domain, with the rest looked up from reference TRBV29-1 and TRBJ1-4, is SAVISQKPSRDICQRGTSLTIQCQVDSQVTMMFWYRQQPGQSLTLIATANQGSEATYESGFVIDKFPISRPNLTFSTLTVSNMSPEDSSIYLCSAGGGRTNEKLFFGSGTQLSVL.